The TCR beta chain under discussion was sequenced for a study of T-cell reconstitution after alpha-beta-depleted transplantation in children. Findings and limits, study-wide: T-cell counts and diversity at one year post-transplant came mainly from newly produced T cells.

Preparation of the TCRbeta library was carried out with unique molecular identifiers. TCRdb re-derived calls from the PCR reads in MiXCR, one entry per CDR3 protein. The sample records roughly 66,000 distinct CDR3 sequences, 4.9% being singletons. The CDR3 loop spans 13 amino acids. The germline V gene has CDR1 MDHEN and CDR2 SYDVKM. V was cut by 5 bases and J by 3 bases, with 7 bases left in between. The sample holds many counts of this clonotype. What it binds is not known. This TCR derives from a boy younger than two who had a stem cell transplant for acute myeloid leukemia, so the T cells may come from the graft donor. The input for sequencing was PBMCs, mostly from graft donor cells, taken 180 days after TCRalphabeta/CD19-depleted stem cell transplant. The V call is TRBV28, the J call TRBJ1-4; no clear D gene. CDR3 nucleotides: TGTGCCAGCAGTCCCGGTTCTAATGAAAAACTGTTTTTT. Amino acid sequence: CASSPGSNEKLFF.